This TCR beta chain was sequenced in a study of CD4 T cells in relation to SARS-CoV-2 and coronaviruses. Across the study: TCR beta CDR3s were sequenced after roughly 10-day antigen culture of PBMCs. Study-level points and caveats: In roughly 65% of donors, memory CD4+ clonotypes crossrecognized SARS-CoV-2 and at least one common cold coronavirus spike.

The unexposed donors gave CD4+ T cells in 2011-2018, prior to COVID-19. Isolation of CD4+ T cells took place after roughly nine days in culture. Unexposed-donor CD4+ T cells were probed with SARS-CoV-2 S/N and four cold-coronavirus spikes, cells permitting. Generated by immunoSEQ multiplex PCR, the TCRdb table keeps only in-frame clones and is missing some. The table records about 18,000 clones, about 81% of them present only once. The CDR3 consists of 16 residues. Germline assignment: CDR1 MDHEN and CDR2 SYDVKM. V was cut by 7 bases and J by 4 bases, with 19 bases left in between. This clone was recorded only once. Its matching antigen is unknown.

The receptor was derived from a human donor in good health. The rearrangement links TRBV28 to TRBJ1-4, with D possibly matching TRBD1 (5 bases). Sequenced material: CD4+ T cells from PBMCs, cultured in vitro. The CDR3 DNA sequence: TGTGCCAGCACCACTTCCGGGCAGGGCCTTAATGAAAAACTGTTTTTT. This codes for CASTTSGQGLNEKLFF.